This T cell receptor (beta chain) was retrieved from a study of blood T cell repertoires in COVID-19. Study as a whole: Either two negative PCRs, clearance, or symptom resolution qualified Cohort 3 donors as recovered. Acute and convalescent COVID-19 specimens originated in the United States, Italy and Spain.

Cohorts were determined from participant-reported clinical history. The method was immunoSEQ multiplex PCR; TCRdb's version includes in-frame clones alone and lacks a portion of them. The sample contains more than 200,000 clones, around 87% of which appear only once. The receptor was isolated from a man in his thirties or forties in a cohort exposed to, infected with or recovered from COVID-19 (not recorded which). Material for sequencing was PBMCs or T cells enriched from blood (not recorded which).

The CDR3 DNA follows: TGTGCCAGCAGTGCCGGACAGGCGTTTTTT. This codes for CASSAGQAFF. The V gene is TRBV28, the J gene TRBJ1-4; 7 positions agree with TRBD1. The CDR3 sequence is 10 residues long. The V gene end was trimmed by 5 bases and the J gene end by 16 bases; junction bases not matched to a gene: 4. CDR1 and CDR2 (germline): MDHEN, SYDVKM.